The rows below give T cell receptor beta chains drawn from one sample of a study of blood T cells in healthy people across ages. Using its own MiXCR run on the 5' RACE reads, TCRdb lists one record per CDR3 protein. Here the sample spans about 290,000 distinct CDR3 sequences, around 29% being singletons. Sequenced input: blood. All receptors come from a woman between 65 and 79 years old in good health. Each CDR3 is given with its conserved first and last residue.

j_call,v_call,cdr3_aa
TRBJ2-7,TRBV7-2,CASSSQGNLPYEQYF
TRBJ2-2,TRBV12-3/TRBV12-4,CASSLTGGSHTGELFF
TRBJ2-3,TRBV7-3,CASSFGLAMRDTQYF
TRBJ2-1,TRBV24-1,CATSDFESSYSEQFF
TRBJ2-1,TRBV27,CASRPGSASYNEQFF
TRBJ2-1,TRBV7-2,CASSQEGAVSYNEQFF
TRBJ2-1,TRBV29-1,CSVEDTKGNEQFF
TRBJ1-2,TRBV6-5,CASRRQGNYGYTF
TRBJ2-7,TRBV3-1,CASTRTGSSEQYF
TRBJ2-7,TRBV7-9,CASSPSTGRPYEQYF
TRBJ1-5,TRBV18,CASSPGVNQPQHF
TRBJ2-5,TRBV23-1,CASRQGLMRQETQYF
TRBJ2-7,TRBV9,CASGSPSFYEQYF
TRBJ1-2,TRBV7-2,CASSLVQGGYTF
TRBJ1-1,TRBV7-2,CASSSGGGVGTEAFF
TRBJ2-7,TRBV10-3,CAISAGNEQYF
TRBJ2-7,TRBV5-1,CASSAGGETYEQYF
TRBJ2-2,TRBV25-1,CASSEYGRSGELFF
TRBJ1-2,TRBV10-3,CAISESRGAVSYGYTF
TRBJ1-6,TRBV6-5,CARRWGQGDSPLHF
TRBJ1-1,TRBV7-9,CASSLVDRPDMNTEAFF
TRBJ2-7,TRBV18,CASSPEAGGPMYEQYF
TRBJ1-4,TRBV20-1,CSAKGAAATNEKLFF
TRBJ2-2,TRBV6-1,CASRTGTNTGELFF
TRBJ2-7,TRBV6-1,CASCHGGRAVCEQYF
TRBJ2-1,TRBV28,CASSDGTNNEQFF
TRBJ2-5,TRBV7-9,CASSLVGGAETQYF
TRBJ2-7,TRBV20-1,CSAREEGAYEQYF
TRBJ2-5,TRBV7-6,CASSEQKETQYF
TRBJ2-7,TRBV21-1,CASSKLALWTYEQYF
TRBJ2-1,TRBV5-5,CASSPTRLAEQFF
TRBJ2-7,TRBV20-1,CSAMGTGGSYEQYF
TRBJ2-1,TRBV6-6,CASSYAGTGGIGEQFF
TRBJ1-1,TRBV29-1,CSTSSQFGTEAFF
TRBJ2-7,TRBV6-5,CASSLTGEYYEQYF
TRBJ1-2,TRBV25-1,CASSVFSSANYGYTF
TRBJ1-1,TRBV28,CASSFLPGQTKAFF
.,TRBV7-2,CASSLNPQRRSFEQFF
TRBJ2-6,TRBV11-2,CASSPRSMRVGGGAGANVLTF
TRBJ1-1,TRBV3-1,CASSQSPSFAPTFF
TRBJ2-7,TRBV6-5,CASQRLAGAYEQYF
TRBJ2-5,TRBV4-1,CASSQDTAETQYF
TRBJ2-4,TRBV12-3/TRBV12-4,CASSDTRGTIQYF
TRBJ1-6,TRBV20-1,CSARDLGTGGSSPLHF
TRBJ2-1,TRBV9,CASSVVDGSFRIGSYNEQFF
TRBJ1-5,TRBV7-2,CASSPTVGLGQPQHF
TRBJ2-3,TRBV5-1,CATQRLAGASTDTQYF